This TCR beta chain was recorded in a study of shared clonotypes between healthy human individuals. With regard to this clone: Other nucleotide sequences from this sample produce the same CDR3.

The CDR3 length is 13 residues. V gave up 3 bases and J gave up 3 bases, with 8 bases separating them. The germline V gene has CDR1 LNHDA and CDR2 SQIVND (reference sequence). Selected positively for CCR7 and CD45RO-negative, naive CD8 cells excluded terminally differentiated effector memory CD45RA+ cells. Here immunoSEQ multiplex PCR was the method, and the copy in TCRdb shows in-frame clones only, minus some. The data show approximately 2,000,000 clones, 93% seen once. The receptor's source is a man in his late teens or twenties in good health. Some clones in this sample may be carry-over from other donors' samples. Material for sequencing was naive CD8+ T cells from PBMCs. The V call is TRBV19, the J call TRBJ1-1, with D perhaps matching TRBD1 (5 bases). The CDR3 region is CASSILGHTEAFF. DNA of the CDR3: TGTGCCAGTAGTATTCTGGGGCACACTGAAGCTTTCTTT.